The clone carrying this T cell receptor (beta chain) was seen more than once but under ten times. The antigen remains undetermined. The data stem from a study of cytomegalovirus exposure and HLA in healthy donors. The study's findings and limits: A further, later analysis showed that HLA-associated TCR beta chains (compared with equally common others) were more clonally expanded. TCR beta chains numbering more than 150 were designated cytomegalovirus-associated. In presence/absence analyses, roughly uniform sequencing depth across donors was assumed. Productive rates of about 90% or about 30% were seen for most TCR beta V segments in an earlier analysis.

60 Vbeta and 13 Jbeta primers were used in PCR. The method was immunoSEQ multiplex PCR; TCRdb's version includes in-frame clones alone and lacks a portion of them. The data show 150,000 or so clones, 75% to 80% seen once. Trimming took 0 bases from V and 4 from J, leaving 12 bases between them. The CDR3 is 15 amino acids. Germline V gene lookup returns CDR1 SGHNT and CDR2 YENEEA. The receptor comes from a man aged 35 to 55 in good health and CMV-seropositive. The chain employs TRBV11-3 and TRBJ1-1, with D perhaps matching TRBD1 (6 bases). The sample taken for sequencing was PBMCs. The DNA of the CDR3 is TGTGCCAGCAGCTTAGACAGGGGTTATGGCACTGAAGCTTTCTTT. Its translation is CASSLDRGYGTEAFF.